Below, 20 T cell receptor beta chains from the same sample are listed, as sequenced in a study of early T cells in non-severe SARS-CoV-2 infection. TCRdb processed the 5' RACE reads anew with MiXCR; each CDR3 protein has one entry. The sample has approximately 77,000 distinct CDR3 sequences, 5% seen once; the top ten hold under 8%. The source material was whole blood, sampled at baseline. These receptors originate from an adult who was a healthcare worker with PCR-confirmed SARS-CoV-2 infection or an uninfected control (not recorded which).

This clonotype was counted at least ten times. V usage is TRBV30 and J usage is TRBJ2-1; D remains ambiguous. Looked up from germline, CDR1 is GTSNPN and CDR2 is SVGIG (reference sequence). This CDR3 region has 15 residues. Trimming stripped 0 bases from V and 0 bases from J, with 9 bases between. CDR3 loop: CAWSVDFSSYNEQFF. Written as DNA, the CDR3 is TGTGCCTGGAGTGTAGACTTTAGCTCCTACAATGAGCAGTTCTTC.

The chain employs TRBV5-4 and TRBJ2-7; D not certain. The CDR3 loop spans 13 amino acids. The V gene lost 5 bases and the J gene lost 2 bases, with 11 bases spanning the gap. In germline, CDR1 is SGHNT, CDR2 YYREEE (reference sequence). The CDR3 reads CASSFGPPYEQYF. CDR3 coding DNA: TGTGCCAGCAGTTTCGGCCCTCCCTACGAGCAGTACTTC.

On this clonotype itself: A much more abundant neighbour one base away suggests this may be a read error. The CDR3 nucleotides are TGTGCCAGCAGCCGCCGACTAGTGGGTGACGCCACAGATACGCAGTATTTT. Protein sequence: CASSRRLVGDATDTQYF. This chain uses TRBV5-6 with TRBJ2-3, with D possibly matching TRBD2 (6 bases). Trimming stripped 4 bases from V and 2 bases from J, with 20 bases between. CDR1 SGHDT and CDR2 YYEEEE come from the germline V gene. The CDR3 has 17 residues.

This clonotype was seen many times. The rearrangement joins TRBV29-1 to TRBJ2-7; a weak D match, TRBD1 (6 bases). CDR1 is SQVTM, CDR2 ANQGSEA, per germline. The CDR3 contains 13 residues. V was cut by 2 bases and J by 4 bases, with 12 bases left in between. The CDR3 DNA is TGCAGCGTTGAAAAACAGGGAGAGTACGAGCAGTACTTC. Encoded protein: CSVEKQGEYEQYF.

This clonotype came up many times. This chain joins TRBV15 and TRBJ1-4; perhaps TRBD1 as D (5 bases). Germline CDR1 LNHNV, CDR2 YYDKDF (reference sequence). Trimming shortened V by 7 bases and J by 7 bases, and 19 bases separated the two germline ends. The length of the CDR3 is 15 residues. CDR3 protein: CATKSGAGRSEKLFF. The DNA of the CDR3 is TGTGCCACCAAATCGGGCGCAGGGCGATCTGAAAAACTGTTTTTT.

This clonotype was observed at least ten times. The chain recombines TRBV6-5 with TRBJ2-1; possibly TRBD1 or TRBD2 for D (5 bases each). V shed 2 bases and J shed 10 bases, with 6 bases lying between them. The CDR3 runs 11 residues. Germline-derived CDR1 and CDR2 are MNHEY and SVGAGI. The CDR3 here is CASSYGTEQFF. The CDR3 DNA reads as TGTGCCAGCAGTTACGGGACCGAGCAGTTCTTC.

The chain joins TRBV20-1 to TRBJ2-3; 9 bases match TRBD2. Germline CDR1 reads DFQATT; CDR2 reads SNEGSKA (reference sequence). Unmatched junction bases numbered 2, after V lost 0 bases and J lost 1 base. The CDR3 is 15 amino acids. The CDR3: CSARDQREGTDTQYF. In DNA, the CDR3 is TGCAGTGCTAGAGACCAGCGGGAGGGCACAGATACGCAGTATTTT.

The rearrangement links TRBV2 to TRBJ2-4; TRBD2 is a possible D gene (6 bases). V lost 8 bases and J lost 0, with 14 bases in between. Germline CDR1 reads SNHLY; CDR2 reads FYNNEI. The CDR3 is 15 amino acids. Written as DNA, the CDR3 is TGTGCCAGCTACGGAGGGCCCAGAGCCAAAAACATTCAGTACTTC. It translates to CASYGGPRAKNIQYF.

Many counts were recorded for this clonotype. The CDR3 coding sequence is TGTGCCAGCAGCTTAGTGGGTAGCGGGATAGACAATGAGCAGTTCTTC. Its protein is CASSLVGSGIDNEQFF. The gene calls are TRBV7-9 and TRBJ2-1; TRBD2 matches 8 bases. The J segment lost 5 bases and the V segment lost 1 base, leaving 7 bases of the junction unmatched. The CDR3 is made up of 16 amino acids. CDR1 is SEHNR, CDR2 FQNEAQ, per germline (reference sequence).

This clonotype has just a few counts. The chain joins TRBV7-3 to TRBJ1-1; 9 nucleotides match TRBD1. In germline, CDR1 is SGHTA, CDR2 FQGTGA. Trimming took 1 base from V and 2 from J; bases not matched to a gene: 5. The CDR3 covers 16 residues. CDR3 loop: CASSLMVGQGNTEAFF. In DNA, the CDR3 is TGTGCCAGCAGCTTAATGGTGGGACAGGGTAACACTGAAGCTTTCTTT.

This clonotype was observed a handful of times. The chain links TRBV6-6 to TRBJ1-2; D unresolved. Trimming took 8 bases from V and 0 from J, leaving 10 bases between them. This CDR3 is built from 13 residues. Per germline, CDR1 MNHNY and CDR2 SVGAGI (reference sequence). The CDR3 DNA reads TGTGCCAGCGCCGCAGTAGCTAACTATGGCTACACCTTC. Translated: CASAAVANYGYTF.

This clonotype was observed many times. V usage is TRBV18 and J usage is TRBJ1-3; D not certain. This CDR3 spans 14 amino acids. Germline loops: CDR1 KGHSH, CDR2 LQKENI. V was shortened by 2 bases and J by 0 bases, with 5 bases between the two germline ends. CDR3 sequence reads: CASSPYDSGNTIYF. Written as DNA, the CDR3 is TGTGCCAGCTCACCATACGACTCTGGAAACACCATATATTTT. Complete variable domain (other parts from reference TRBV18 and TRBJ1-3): NAGVMQNPRHLVRRRGQEARLRCSPMKGHSHVYWYRQLPEEGLKFMVYLQKENIIDESGMPKERFSAEFPKEGPSILRIQQVVRGDSAAYFCASSPYDSGNTIYFGEGSWLTVV.

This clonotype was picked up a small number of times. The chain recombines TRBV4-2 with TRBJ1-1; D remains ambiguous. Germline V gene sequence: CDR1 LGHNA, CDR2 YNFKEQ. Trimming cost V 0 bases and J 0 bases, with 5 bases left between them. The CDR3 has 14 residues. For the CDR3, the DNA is TGTGCCAGCAGCCAAGATGGCCTGAACACTGAAGCTTTCTTT. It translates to CASSQDGLNTEAFF.

For the CDR3, the DNA is TGTGCCATCAGTGATTTGGCCGATTCCTACGAGCAGTACTTC. This encodes CAISDLADSYEQYF. The J gene is TRBJ2-7, the V gene TRBV10-3; no reliable D call. The CDR3 is 14 residues long. Germline CDR1 ENHRY, CDR2 SYGVKD. The V end lost 3 bases, the J end lost 1 base, and 10 bases lay between the germline ends.

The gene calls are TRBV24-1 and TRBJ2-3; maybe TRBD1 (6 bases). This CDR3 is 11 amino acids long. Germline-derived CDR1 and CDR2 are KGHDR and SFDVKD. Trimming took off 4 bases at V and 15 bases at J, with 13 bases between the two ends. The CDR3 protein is CATSEQRTVYF. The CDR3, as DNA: TGTGCCACCAGTGAACAGCGGACAGTTTATTTT.

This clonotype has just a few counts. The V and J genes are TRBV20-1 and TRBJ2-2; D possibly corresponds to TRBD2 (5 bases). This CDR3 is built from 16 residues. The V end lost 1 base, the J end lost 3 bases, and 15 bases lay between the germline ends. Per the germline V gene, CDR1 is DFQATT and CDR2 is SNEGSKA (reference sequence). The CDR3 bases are TGCAGTGCTAGAGGTGGACTCCCAACCGACACCGGGGAGCTGTTTTTT. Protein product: CSARGGLPTDTGELFF.

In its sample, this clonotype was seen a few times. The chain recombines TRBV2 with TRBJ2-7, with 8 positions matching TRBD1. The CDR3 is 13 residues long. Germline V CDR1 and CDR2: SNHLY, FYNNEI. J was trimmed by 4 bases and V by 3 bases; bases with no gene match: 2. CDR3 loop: CASSDDRGYEQYF. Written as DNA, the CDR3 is TGTGCCAGCAGTGATGACAGGGGATACGAGCAGTACTTC.

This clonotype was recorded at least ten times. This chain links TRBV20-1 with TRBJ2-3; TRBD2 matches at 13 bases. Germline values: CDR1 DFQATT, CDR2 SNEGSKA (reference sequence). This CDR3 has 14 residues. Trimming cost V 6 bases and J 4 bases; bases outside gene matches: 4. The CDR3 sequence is CSATGLAGSDTQYF. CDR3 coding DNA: TGCAGTGCCACGGGACTAGCGGGATCAGATACGCAGTATTTT.

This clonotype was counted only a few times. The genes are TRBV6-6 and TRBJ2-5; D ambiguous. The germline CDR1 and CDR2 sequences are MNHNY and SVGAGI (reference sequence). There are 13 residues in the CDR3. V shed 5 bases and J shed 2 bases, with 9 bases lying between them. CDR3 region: CASSLLEQETQYF. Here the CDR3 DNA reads TGTGCCAGCAGTCTTCTAGAACAAGAGACCCAGTACTTC.

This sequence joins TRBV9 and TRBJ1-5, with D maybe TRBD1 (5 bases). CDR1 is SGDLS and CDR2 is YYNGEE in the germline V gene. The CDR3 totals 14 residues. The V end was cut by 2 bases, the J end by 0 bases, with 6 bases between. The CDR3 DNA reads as TGTGCCAGCAGCGTGGGGGATAGCAATCAGCCCCAGCATTTT. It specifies CASSVGDSNQPQHF.